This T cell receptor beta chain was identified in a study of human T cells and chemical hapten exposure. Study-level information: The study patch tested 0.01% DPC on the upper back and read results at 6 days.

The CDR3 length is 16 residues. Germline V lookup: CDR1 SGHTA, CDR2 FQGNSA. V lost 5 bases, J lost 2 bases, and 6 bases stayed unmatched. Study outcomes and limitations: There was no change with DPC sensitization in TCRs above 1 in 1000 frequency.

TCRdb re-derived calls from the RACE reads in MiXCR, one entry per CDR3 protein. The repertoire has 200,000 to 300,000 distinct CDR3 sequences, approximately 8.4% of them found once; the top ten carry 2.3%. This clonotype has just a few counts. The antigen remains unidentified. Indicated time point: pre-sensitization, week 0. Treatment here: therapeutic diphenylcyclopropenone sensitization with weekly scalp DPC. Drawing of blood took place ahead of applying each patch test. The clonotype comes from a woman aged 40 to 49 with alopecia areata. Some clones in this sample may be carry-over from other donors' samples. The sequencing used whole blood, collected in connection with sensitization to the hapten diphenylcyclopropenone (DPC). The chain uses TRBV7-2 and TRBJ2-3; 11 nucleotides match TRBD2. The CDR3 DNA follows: TGTGCCAGCAGCGCCAGACTAGCGGGGATCACAGATACGCAGTATTTT. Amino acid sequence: CASSARLAGITDTQYF.